What follows describes a single TCR beta chain. Its specificity is not known. The immunoSEQ assay was version 4, run in survey mode. Generated by immunoSEQ multiplex PCR, the TCRdb table keeps only in-frame clones and is missing some. Among more than 30,000 clones listed, roughly 80% were seen once. The sample belongs to a study of persistence of HIV-infected CD4 T cells. Study overall: Up to roughly 180 mL blood was drawn at multiple time points; a couple of donors had single-time leukapheresis. Study observations and caveats: Rare CMV-responding cells carrying HIV-1 proviruses were not analyzed separately for TCR.

Trimming pared 3 bases from V and 7 bases from J, leaving 6 bases between. There are 10 residues in the CDR3. CDR1 GTSNPN and CDR2 SVGIG come from the germline V gene (reference sequence). Overlapping HIV-1 Gag 15-mer peptides at approximately 0.91 ug per peptide per mL were used. CD40L-negative CD69-negative CD45RO-high memory CD4+ T cells were sorted as populations depleted of antigen-responding cells. The sequenced sample was CD4+ T cells sorted from PBMCs after approximately 20-hour stimulation, obtained from a patient who received antiretroviral therapy. The clonotype was recovered from an adult woman with HIV who was CMV-seropositive. This chain connects TRBV30 to TRBJ1-1; D unclear. CDR3 nucleotide sequence: TGTGCCTGGAGCCGACTTGAAGCTTTCTTT. This sequence encodes CAWSRLEAFF.